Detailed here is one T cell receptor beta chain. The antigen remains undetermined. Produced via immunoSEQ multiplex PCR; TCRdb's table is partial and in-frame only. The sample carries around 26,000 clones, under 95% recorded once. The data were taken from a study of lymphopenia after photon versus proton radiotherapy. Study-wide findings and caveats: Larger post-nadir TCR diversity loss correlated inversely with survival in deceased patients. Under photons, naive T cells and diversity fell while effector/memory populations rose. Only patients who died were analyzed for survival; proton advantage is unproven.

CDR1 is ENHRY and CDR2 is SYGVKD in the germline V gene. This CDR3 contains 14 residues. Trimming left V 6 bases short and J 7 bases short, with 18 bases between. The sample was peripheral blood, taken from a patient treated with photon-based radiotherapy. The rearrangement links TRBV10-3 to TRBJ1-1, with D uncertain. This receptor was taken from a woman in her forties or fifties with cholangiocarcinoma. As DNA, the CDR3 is TGTGCCATCAGGGACCCTCCAGCAAGGCTTGAAGCTTTCTTT. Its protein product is CAIRDPPARLEAFF.